One sample yielded the 8 T cell receptor beta chains listed below, sequenced in a study of cytomegalovirus exposure and HLA in healthy donors. Only in-frame clones appear in the TCRdb table, and some are missing; sequencing was by immunoSEQ multiplex PCR. Of roughly 200,000 clones in the sample, more than 75% were seen once. Sequenced input: PBMCs. Receptor source: a man aged 30-40 years in good health and CMV-seropositive.

This clone came up once. This CDR3 reads CASSILRDEQFF. Here the CDR3 DNA reads TGTGCCAGTAGTATACTTAGGGATGAGCAGTTCTTC. The rearrangement links TRBV19 to TRBJ2-1; D unresolved. The CDR3 is 12 residues long. V was cut by 2 bases and J by 8 bases, with 7 bases left in between. Germline values: CDR1 LNHDA, CDR2 SQIVND (reference sequence).

The chain employs TRBV10-2 and TRBJ2-6; perhaps D is TRBD1 or TRBD2 (6 bases each). V lost 7 bases and J 0 bases, leaving 13 bases between the germline ends. CDR1 WSHSY and CDR2 SAAADI come from the germline V gene. CDR3 length: 16 residues. CDR3 amino acids: CASTERGDSGANVLTF. Here the CDR3 DNA reads TGCGCCAGCACCGAGAGGGGGGACTCTGGGGCCAACGTCCTGACTTTC.

The chain couples TRBV19 to TRBJ1-1; weak D call: TRBD1 (5 bases). V was trimmed by 7 bases and J by 6 bases, leaving 18 bases between them. Looked up from germline, CDR1 is LNHDA and CDR2 is SQIVND (reference sequence). The CDR3 runs 14 residues. The DNA for the CDR3 is TGTGCCAGTAACCCCGGGACGAAGGGGTCTGAAGCTTTCTTT. Translated: CASNPGTKGSEAFF.

This clone was observed once. The V and J genes are TRBV29-1 and TRBJ2-3, with TRBD2 matching over 8 bases. CDR1 and CDR2 from the germline V gene are SQVTM and ANQGSEA. The CDR3 spans 14 residues. J lost 1 base, V lost 2 bases, and 2 bases had no gene match. The CDR3 coding sequence is TGCAGCGTTGAACACGGGGGGGGCACAGATACGCAGTATTTT. Protein: CSVEHGGGTDTQYF.

There are a few counts of this clone. The chain couples TRBV5-1 to TRBJ1-2; no reliable D call. Looked up from germline, CDR1 is SGHRS and CDR2 is YFSETQ. Trimming took 0 bases from V and 4 from J, leaving 10 bases between them. CDR3 length: 14 residues. In nucleotides, the CDR3 is TGCGCCAGCAGCTTGGGCTTGCCTGGCTATGGCTACACCTTC. Translation gives CASSLGLPGYGYTF.

This rearrangement joins TRBV2 to TRBJ2-1; 12 bases agree with TRBD2. The CDR3 is made up of 15 amino acids. V was pared by 7 bases and J by 8 bases, with 9 bases of the junction left unmatched. Per germline, CDR1 SNHLY and CDR2 FYNNEI. Written as DNA, the CDR3 is TGTGCCAGCACCCCACTAGCGGGGGGCCGGGATGAGCAGTTCTTC. Its protein is CASTPLAGGRDEQFF.

This chain uses TRBV9 with TRBJ2-7; 9 bases are a match to TRBD2. Germline V gene sequence: CDR1 SGDLS, CDR2 YYNGEE. V was pared by 0 bases and J by 5 bases, with 3 bases of the junction left unmatched. This CDR3 has 14 amino acids. The CDR3 reads CASSVGGGAHEQYF. As DNA, the CDR3 is TGTGCCAGCAGCGTAGGCGGGGGGGCCCACGAGCAGTACTTC. The full variable domain, rest sourced from reference TRBV9 and TRBJ2-7, is DSGVTQTPKHLITATGQRVTLRCSPRSGDLSVYWYQQSLDQGLQFLIQYYNGEERAKGNILERFSAQQFPDLHSELNLSSLELGDSALYFCASSVGGGAHEQYFGPGTRLTVT.

V and J are TRBV27 and TRBJ2-6; TRBD1 is a possible D gene (6 bases). Trimming took off 4 bases at V and 2 bases at J, with 6 bases between the two ends. There are 14 residues in the CDR3. CDR1 is MNHEY, CDR2 SMNVEV, per germline (reference sequence). CDR3 DNA sequence: TGTGCCAGCAGTTCAGGGGCTGGGGCCAACGTCCTGACTTTC. It yields the protein CASSSGAGANVLTF.